This TCR beta chain was recovered during a study of T cell responses to AZD1222 COVID-19 vaccine. Study-level findings and limits: Spike-specific TCR breadth and depth were elevated following two AZD1222 doses. Clonal diversity may have been underestimated in mostly white British donors. Regions 160-218 and 743-854 dominated among vaccine-associated CD4 TCRs spanning spike. Of the AZD1222 recipients, only six were seropositive at baseline.

On this clone: Its matching antigen is unknown.

Sequenced by immunoSEQ multiplex PCR; TCRdb stores in-frame clones only, minus some. The sample holds 95,000 to 100,000 clones; about 88% are singletons and the top ten take 13% to 15%. CDR3 size: 15 residues. The V segment lost 5 bases and the J segment 1 base; nucleotides outside the gene matches: 3. The germline V gene has CDR1 SGHRS and CDR2 YFSETQ. This sequence originates from an adult who received the AZD1222 COVID-19 vaccine. Sequencing was performed on peripheral blood, taken 28 days after the second AZD1222 dose. The rearrangement joins TRBV5-1 to TRBJ2-2; 9 nucleotides align to TRBD1. CDR3 loop: CASRPGQGNTGELFF. CDR3 DNA: TGCGCCAGCAGGCCGGGACAGGGGAACACCGGGGAGCTGTTTTTT.